These 30 T cell receptor beta chains originate from one sample sequenced in a study of PD-1 blockade in classical Hodgkin lymphoma. Every patient had relapsed following autologous stem cell transplantation, and cohorts differed in brentuximab vedotin exposure. TCRdb keeps only in-frame clones here, not all; method: immunoSEQ multiplex PCR. The sample yields 95,000 to 120,000 clones, about 88% seen once. Source: peripheral blood mononuclear cells (PBMCs), taken before the second cycle of nivolumab. The receptors stem from a human donor with classical Hodgkin lymphoma.

The chain combines TRBV27 with TRBJ2-7; TRBD1 or TRBD2 may be the D gene (6 bases each). CDR3 length equals 13 residues. From germline, CDR1 is MNHEY and CDR2 SMNVEV (reference sequence). Trimming took 4 bases from V and 5 from J, leaving 12 bases between them. As DNA, the CDR3 is TGTGCCAGCAGTTGGGGGGCAGGGGACGAGCAGTACTTC. Translation: CASSWGAGDEQYF.

This chain uses TRBV2 with TRBJ2-5; D is undetermined. The CDR3 extends over 13 amino acids. The germline CDR1 and CDR2 sequences are SNHLY and FYNNEI. Trimming pared 8 bases from V and 2 bases from J, leaving 12 bases between. The CDR3 region has the DNA TGTGCCAGCTGTTCCCAGCTTCAAGAGACCCAGTACTTC. This codes for CASCSQLQETQYF.

This chain links TRBV5-8 with TRBJ1-2; D might be TRBD1 (5 bases). The V and J ends lost 1 base and 4 bases respectively, with 17 bases between them. Per germline, CDR1 SGHTS and CDR2 YDEGEE. The CDR3 has 16 amino acids. In DNA form, the CDR3 reads TGTGCCAGCAGCTTGCCTTTCCGGCAGGGCCCCTATGGCTACACCTTC. Encoded protein: CASSLPFRQGPYGYTF.

The chain uses TRBV29-1 and TRBJ2-1; D unresolved. V was shortened by 1 base and J by 4 bases, with 8 bases between the two germline ends. The CDR3 loop spans 13 amino acids. The V gene's germline CDR1 is SQVTM and CDR2 ANQGSEA. DNA of the CDR3: TGCAGCGTTGAAGTGGGTTCGTACAATGAGCAGTTCTTC. It codes for CSVEVGSYNEQFF.

This clone was detected only once. The chain carries TRBV27 and TRBJ2-2, with 10 nucleotides matching TRBD2. The CDR3 loop spans 15 amino acids. After removal of 5 bases from V and 6 bases from J, the junction contained 6 bases not matched to a gene. Germline CDR1 reads MNHEY; CDR2 reads SMNVEV (reference sequence). CDR3 residues: CASSPSGSRSGELFF. For the CDR3, the DNA is TGTGCCAGCAGTCCTAGCGGGAGCAGGTCCGGGGAGCTGTTTTTT.

The chain has TRBV29-1 and TRBJ2-7; 7 bases line up with TRBD1. Unmatched junction bases numbered 8, after V lost 3 bases and J lost 0 bases. The germline V gene has CDR1 SQVTM and CDR2 ANQGSEA. The CDR3 contains 15 residues. The CDR3 region has the DNA TGCAGCGTTGACTGCAGGGGGATCCACTCCTACGAGCAGTACTTC. This codes for CSVDCRGIHSYEQYF.

V and J are TRBV28 and TRBJ1-2; D perhaps matches TRBD1 (6 bases). The CDR3 is 15 residues long. From germline, CDR1 is MDHEN and CDR2 SYDVKM. Trimming took off 4 bases at V and 4 bases at J, with 16 bases between the two ends. In nucleotides, the CDR3 is TGTGCCAGCAGTTACACCGGGACATTCGGCTATGGCTACACCTTC. Its protein is CASSYTGTFGYGYTF.

The chain combines TRBV28 with TRBJ1-1; D not certain. This CDR3 is built from 11 residues. Trimming stripped 7 bases from V and 11 bases from J, with 14 bases between. CDR1 and CDR2 from the germline V gene are MDHEN and SYDVKM. The CDR3, as DNA: TGTGCCAGCAATTTTGGTAGGGAGGCTTTCTTT. Its translation: CASNFGREAFF. The variable domain in full, completed from reference TRBV28 and TRBJ1-1, reads DVKVTQSSRYLVKRTGEKVFLECVQDMDHENMFWYRQDPGLGLRLIYFSYDVKMKEKGDIPEGYSVSREKKERFSLILESASTNQTSMYLCASNFGREAFFGQGTRLTVV.

J is TRBJ1-2 and V is TRBV5-1; D might be TRBD1 (6 bases). V lost 4 bases to trimming and J lost 1 base, with 17 bases between them. Germline assignment: CDR1 SGHRS and CDR2 YFSETQ. The CDR3 has 16 amino acids. Here the CDR3 DNA reads TGCGCCAGCAGCGTCGGGACACTGGGAAGTAACTATGGCTACACCTTC. This codes for CASSVGTLGSNYGYTF.

This clone was picked up one time. The V and J genes are TRBV7-2 and TRBJ2-7; no definite D call. CDR1 is SGHTA and CDR2 is FQGNSA in the germline V gene. V was trimmed by 4 bases and J by 0 bases, leaving 10 bases between them. The CDR3 runs to 14 residues. The CDR3 sequence: CASSSTRTSYEQYF. The CDR3 DNA follows: TGTGCCAGCAGCTCGACCAGGACCTCCTACGAGCAGTACTTC.

This clone has more than one count but fewer than ten. The V and J genes are TRBV5-8 and TRBJ2-7; no firm D call. The CDR3 loop spans 14 amino acids. Per the germline V gene, CDR1 is SGHTS and CDR2 is YDEGEE. The ends were cut back, 5 bases at V and 2 bases at J, with 14 bases in the middle. The CDR3 region is CASRAKGVAYEQYF. CDR3 in DNA: TGTGCCAGCAGGGCCAAGGGTGTTGCCTACGAGCAGTACTTC.

The V and J genes are TRBV15 and TRBJ2-1; 7 positions agree with TRBD2. V was pared by 1 base and J by 7 bases, with 7 bases of the junction left unmatched. This CDR3 has 15 amino acids. Germline V gene lookup returns CDR1 LNHNV and CDR2 YYDKDF (reference sequence). As DNA, the CDR3 is TGTGCCACCAGCAGAGCTCCCGGGACTACAAATGAGCAGTTCTTC. Translating it yields CATSRAPGTTNEQFF.

The chain is built from TRBV7-6 and TRBJ2-7; 9 nucleotides line up with TRBD2. J was trimmed by 5 bases and V by 4 bases; bases with no gene match: 12. The CDR3 contains 16 residues. The V gene's germline CDR1 is SGHVS and CDR2 FNYEAQ. The CDR3 DNA reads as TGTGCCAGCAGCTCGACCCTAGCGGGATCTCGGGACGAGCAGTACTTC. Its translation: CASSSTLAGSRDEQYF.

This clone was seen a single time. V gene TRBV25-1 combines with J gene TRBJ2-7; D gene ambiguous. The V end was cut by 3 bases, the J end by 2 bases, with 8 bases between. CDR3 size: 13 residues. Germline loops: CDR1 MGHDK, CDR2 SYGVNS. Here the CDR3 reads CASSEIMAYEQYF. The CDR3 DNA reads as TGTGCCAGCAGTGAGATCATGGCCTACGAGCAGTACTTC.

The rearrangement joins TRBV11-2 to TRBJ2-1; 7 bases align to TRBD2. The CDR3 is 15 amino acids. J gave up 8 bases and V 3 bases, and 10 bases lay outside the gene matches. The germline gives CDR1 SGHAT, CDR2 FQNNGV. In nucleotides, the CDR3 is TGTGCCAGCAGCTTGTTGTCTCGGCGGGAGTATGAGCAGTTCTTC. Its translation is CASSLLSRREYEQFF.

The chain carries TRBV7-9 and TRBJ1-2; the match to TRBD1 covers 7 bases. The CDR3 loop spans 18 amino acids. Germline assignment: CDR1 SEHNR and CDR2 FQNEAQ (reference sequence). The V and J ends lost 5 bases and 0 bases, in that order; junction bases with no gene match: 15. The CDR3 here is CASSPNPRKQGTNYGYTF. CDR3 sequence (DNA): TGTGCCAGCAGCCCAAATCCACGAAAACAGGGGACTAACTATGGCTACACCTTC.

The chain carries TRBV2 and TRBJ2-7; possible D gene TRBD2, 5 bases. From germline, CDR1 is SNHLY and CDR2 FYNNEI. This CDR3 is built from 11 residues. V lost 11 bases to trimming and J lost 6 bases, with 14 bases between them. CDR3 sequence (DNA): TGTGCCGGGAGCATCCTCGGCGAGCAGTACTTC. Residues: CAGSILGEQYF.

The V gene is TRBV7-9, the J gene TRBJ1-4; no reliable D call. Germline loops: CDR1 SEHNR, CDR2 FQNEAQ (reference sequence). The CDR3 totals 12 residues. The ends were cut back, 3 bases at V and 8 bases at J, with 7 bases in the middle. The CDR3, as DNA: TGTGCCAGCAGCTTTAGTGTAGAAAAACTGTTTTTT. Its translation is CASSFSVEKLFF.

This rearrangement joins TRBV21-1 to TRBJ1-1. TRBV21-1 is given as a pseudogene. The CDR3 consists of 15 residues. The CDR3 DNA is TGTGCCAGCAGCCTTGGGAAGCTCAGACCAATTGAAGCTTTCTTT. The encoded protein is CASSLGKLRPIEAFF.

This chain connects TRBV10-3 to TRBJ2-2; D not certain. The V end lost 3 bases, the J end lost 5 bases, and 4 bases lay between the germline ends. In germline, CDR1 is ENHRY, CDR2 SYGVKD. The CDR3 covers 12 residues. The CDR3 loop is CAISDVTGELFF. The DNA of the CDR3 is TGTGCCATCAGTGACGTTACCGGGGAGCTGTTTTTT.

As for this clone: Other nucleotide sequences from this sample produce the same CDR3. This chain joins TRBV9 and TRBJ2-5, with a weak D call TRBD2 (6 bases). This CDR3 is 15 amino acids long. Trimming stripped 0 bases from V and 0 bases from J, with 9 bases between. Germline V gives CDR1 SGDLS, CDR2 YYNGEE. CDR3 nucleotides: TGTGCCAGCAGCGTAGGAGGAGGGTACCAAGAGACCCAGTACTTC. Protein: CASSVGGGYQETQYF. The whole variable domain, filled in from reference TRBV9 and TRBJ2-5, reads DSGVTQTPKHLITATGQRVTLRCSPRSGDLSVYWYQQSLDQGLQFLIQYYNGEERAKGNILERFSAQQFPDLHSELNLSSLELGDSALYFCASSVGGGYQETQYFGPGTRLLVL.

This clone was seen just once. The V call is TRBV21-1, the J call TRBJ1-3. TRBV21-1 is recorded as a pseudogene. The length of the CDR3 is 18 residues. CDR3 coding DNA: TGTGCCAGCAGCAAAACCCAGCCCGCGGAGAGCTCTGGAAACACCATATATTTT. As protein: CASSKTQPAESSGNTIYF.

The V call is TRBV5-1, the J call TRBJ2-1, with TRBD1 matching over 11 bases. This CDR3 comprises 14 residues. Looked up from germline, CDR1 is SGHRS and CDR2 is YFSETQ. The J segment lost 12 bases and the V segment lost 0 bases, leaving 5 bases of the junction unmatched. CDR3: CASSLEGTGGGQFF. CDR3 sequence (DNA): TGCGCCAGCAGCTTGGAAGGGACAGGGGGAGGGCAGTTCTTC.

The genes are TRBV28 and TRBJ2-5; no firm D call. V was cut by 2 bases and J by 0 bases, with 7 bases left in between. Germline assignment: CDR1 MDHEN and CDR2 SYDVKM. This CDR3 comprises 14 residues. This CDR3 reads CASSLPGNQETQYF. In nucleotides, the CDR3 is TGTGCCAGCAGTTTACCAGGAAACCAAGAGACCCAGTACTTC.

V gene TRBV18 combines with J gene TRBJ2-1, with 7 positions matching TRBD2. Germline V gene lookup returns CDR1 KGHSH and CDR2 LQKENI. V lost 6 bases and J lost 1; bases outside the gene matches: 6. The CDR3 is 15 amino acids. In nucleotides, the CDR3 is TGTGCCAGCTCTCTGAGGCGGGAGTCCTACAATGAGCAGTTCTTC. It is translated as CASSLRRESYNEQFF.

The J gene is TRBJ1-1, the V gene TRBV6-1; D gene uncertain. CDR1 is MNHNS, CDR2 SASEGT, per germline. CDR3 size: 15 residues. V gave up 0 bases and J gave up 1 base, with 9 bases separating them. CDR3: CASSEAPTENTEAFF. CDR3 nucleotides: TGTGCCAGCAGTGAAGCCCCGACTGAGAACACTGAAGCTTTCTTT.

This chain's CDR3 is CASRGTASPQPQHF. CDR3 bases: TGTGCCAGCAGGGGGACGGCGTCACCTCAGCCCCAGCATTTT. V gene TRBV27 combines with J gene TRBJ1-5; D is possibly TRBD1 (5 bases). The V end lost 6 bases, the J end lost 6 bases, and 15 bases lay between the germline ends. This CDR3 comprises 14 residues. Germline CDR1 reads MNHEY; CDR2 reads SMNVEV (reference sequence).

The chain has TRBV30 and TRBJ1-6, with D maybe TRBD1 (6 bases). V lost 3 bases, J lost 8 bases, and 32 bases lay in between. This CDR3 spans 20 amino acids. Germline CDR1 is GTSNPN and CDR2 is SVGIG (reference sequence). CDR3 in amino acids: CAWSVLRDKTTGQLDSPLHF. CDR3 in DNA: TGTGCCTGGAGCGTTCTTCGGGATAAGACAACAGGGCAATTGGATTCACCCCTCCACTTT.

The chain carries TRBV5-1 and TRBJ2-3, with D possibly TRBD2 on 5 matching bases. The germline CDR1 and CDR2 sequences are SGHRS and YFSETQ. The CDR3 extends over 16 amino acids. V was clipped by 4 bases and J by 0 bases, with 15 bases between them. Here the CDR3 DNA reads TGCGCCAGCAGCCCCAAAGAGGGCAGGAGCACAGATACGCAGTATTTT. It yields the protein CASSPKEGRSTDTQYF.

This rearrangement joins TRBV10-1 to TRBJ1-6; no definite D call. Germline V CDR1 and CDR2: WNHNN, SYGVQD (reference sequence). Trimming took off 6 bases at V and 9 bases at J, with 12 bases between the two ends. The CDR3 sequence is 13 residues long. CDR3 sequence: CASSDGSFSPLHF. The CDR3 coding sequence is TGCGCCAGCAGCGATGGGAGTTTTTCACCCCTCCACTTT.